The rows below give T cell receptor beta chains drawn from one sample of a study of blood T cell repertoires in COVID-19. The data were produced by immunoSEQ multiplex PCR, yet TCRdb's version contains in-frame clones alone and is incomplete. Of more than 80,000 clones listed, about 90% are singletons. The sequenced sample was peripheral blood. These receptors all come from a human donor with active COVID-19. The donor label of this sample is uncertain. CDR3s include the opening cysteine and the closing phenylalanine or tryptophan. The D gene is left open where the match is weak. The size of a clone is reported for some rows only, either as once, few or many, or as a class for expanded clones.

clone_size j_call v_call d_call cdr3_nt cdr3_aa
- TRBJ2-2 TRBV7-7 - TGTGCTAGCAGCTTAGGGCAGGAGAACACCGGGGAGCTGTTTTTT CASSLGQENTGELFF
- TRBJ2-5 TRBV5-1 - TGCGCCAGCAGTCGTGACGTTACTAAAGAGACCCAGTACTTC CASSRDVTKETQYF
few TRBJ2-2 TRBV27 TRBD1 TGTGCCAGCAGCCCCCTGGCAGGGGGCACCGGGGAGCTGTTTTTT CASSPLAGGTGELFF
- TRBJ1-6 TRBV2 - TGTGCCAGCAGTTCTAACAGGGCTCTTAATTCACCCCTCCACTTT CASSSNRALNSPLHF
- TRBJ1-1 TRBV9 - TGTGCCAGCAGCGTAGTTATGAACACTGAAGCTTTCTTT CASSVVMNTEAFF
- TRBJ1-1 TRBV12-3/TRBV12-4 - TGTGCCAGCAGTCGTCTAACCCACACTGAAGCTTTCTTT CASSRLTHTEAFF
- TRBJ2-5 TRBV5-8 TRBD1 TGTGCCAGCAGCACGGGACAGGGGGATAGGGAGACCCAGTACTTC CASSTGQGDRETQYF
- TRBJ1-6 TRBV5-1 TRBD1 TGCGCCAGCAGCTTGGCATCAGGGGGCATGCATTCACCCCTCCACTTT CASSLASGGMHSPLHF
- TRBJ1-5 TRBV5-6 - TGTGCCAGCAGCTTCCGGCCCGGACCGCTACAGGTGATCAATCAGCCCCAGCATTTT CASSFRPGPLQVINQPQHF
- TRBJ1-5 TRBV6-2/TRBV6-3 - TGTGCCAGCAGTTACTCTGGGACACGCCAGCCCCAGCATTTT CASSYSGTRQPQHF
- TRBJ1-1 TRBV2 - TGTGCCAGCAGACAGCATTTGAACACTGAAGCTTTCTTT CASRQHLNTEAFF